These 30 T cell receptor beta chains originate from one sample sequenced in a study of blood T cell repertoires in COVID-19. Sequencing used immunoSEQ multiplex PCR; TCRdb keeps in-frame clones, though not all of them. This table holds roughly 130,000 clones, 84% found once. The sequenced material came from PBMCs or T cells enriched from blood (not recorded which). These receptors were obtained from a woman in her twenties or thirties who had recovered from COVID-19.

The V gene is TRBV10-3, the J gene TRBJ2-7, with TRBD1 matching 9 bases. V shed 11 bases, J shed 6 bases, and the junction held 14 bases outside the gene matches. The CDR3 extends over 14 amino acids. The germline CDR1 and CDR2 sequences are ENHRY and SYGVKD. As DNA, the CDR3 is TGTGCCTCAGCCGGGACAGGGATTTCAGGCGAGCAGTACTTC. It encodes CASAGTGISGEQYF.

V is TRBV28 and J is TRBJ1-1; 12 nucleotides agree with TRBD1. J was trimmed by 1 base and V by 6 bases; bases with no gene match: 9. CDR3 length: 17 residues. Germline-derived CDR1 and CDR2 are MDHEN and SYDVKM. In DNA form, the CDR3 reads TGTGCCAGCAGATATCGGGACAGGGGGCGAAGGAACACTGAAGCTTTCTTT. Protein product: CASRYRDRGRRNTEAFF. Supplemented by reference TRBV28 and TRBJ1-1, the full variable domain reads DVKVTQSSRYLVKRTGEKVFLECVQDMDHENMFWYRQDPGLGLRLIYFSYDVKMKEKGDIPEGYSVSREKKERFSLILESASTNQTSMYLCASRYRDRGRRNTEAFFGQGTRLTVV.

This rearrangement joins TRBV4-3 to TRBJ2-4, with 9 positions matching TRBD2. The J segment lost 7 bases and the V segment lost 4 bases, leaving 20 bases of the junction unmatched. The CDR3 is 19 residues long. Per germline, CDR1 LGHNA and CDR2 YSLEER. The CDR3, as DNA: TGCGCCAGCAGCCGCGGGAATCAACCGGCGGGAGGGACGTTGAACATTCAGTACTTC. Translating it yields CASSRGNQPAGGTLNIQYF.

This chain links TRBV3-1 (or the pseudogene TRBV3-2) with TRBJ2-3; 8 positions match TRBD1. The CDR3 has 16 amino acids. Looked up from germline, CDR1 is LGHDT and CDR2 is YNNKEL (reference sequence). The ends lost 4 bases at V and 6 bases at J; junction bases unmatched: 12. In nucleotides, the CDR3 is TGTGCCAGCAGCCCGTCGGAACAGGGGGGTGCGGATACGCAGTATTTT. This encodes CASSPSEQGGADTQYF.

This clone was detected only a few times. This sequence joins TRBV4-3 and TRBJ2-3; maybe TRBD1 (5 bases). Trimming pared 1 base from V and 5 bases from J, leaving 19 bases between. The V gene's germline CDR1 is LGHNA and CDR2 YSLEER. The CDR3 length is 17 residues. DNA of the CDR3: TGCGCCAGCAGCCAAGGGTTTGGATGGGGCGCGAGAGATACGCAGTATTTT. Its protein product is CASSQGFGWGARDTQYF.

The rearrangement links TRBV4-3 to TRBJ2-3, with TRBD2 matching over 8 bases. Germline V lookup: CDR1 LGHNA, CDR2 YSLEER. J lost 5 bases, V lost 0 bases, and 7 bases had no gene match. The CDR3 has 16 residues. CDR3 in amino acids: CASSQEALAERDTQYF. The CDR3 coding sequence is TGCGCCAGCAGCCAAGAGGCACTAGCGGAACGAGATACGCAGTATTTT.

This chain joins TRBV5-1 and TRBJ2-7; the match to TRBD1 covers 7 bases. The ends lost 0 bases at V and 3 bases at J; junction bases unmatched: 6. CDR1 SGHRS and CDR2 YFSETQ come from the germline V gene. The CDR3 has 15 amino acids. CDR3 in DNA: TGCGCCAGCAGCTTGGAGGGACAGAGTTACTACGAGCAGTACTTC. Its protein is CASSLEGQSYYEQYF.

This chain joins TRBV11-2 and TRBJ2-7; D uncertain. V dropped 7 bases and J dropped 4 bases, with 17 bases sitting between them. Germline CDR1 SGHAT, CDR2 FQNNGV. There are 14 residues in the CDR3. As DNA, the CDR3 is TGTGCCAGCACCCATGTGGCTGCCCTGTACGAGCAGTACTTC. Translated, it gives CASTHVAALYEQYF.

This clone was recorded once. The CDR3 region is CASSWTQGLGKLFF. As DNA, the CDR3 is TGTGCCAGCAGTTGGACGCAGGGTCTGGGAAAACTGTTTTTT. This chain links TRBV27 with TRBJ1-4; a possible D gene is TRBD1 (5 bases). Germline V gene data show CDR1 as MNHEY and CDR2 as SMNVEV (reference sequence). The CDR3 totals 14 residues. Deletions cut 4 bases from V and 10 bases from J, with 16 bases between.

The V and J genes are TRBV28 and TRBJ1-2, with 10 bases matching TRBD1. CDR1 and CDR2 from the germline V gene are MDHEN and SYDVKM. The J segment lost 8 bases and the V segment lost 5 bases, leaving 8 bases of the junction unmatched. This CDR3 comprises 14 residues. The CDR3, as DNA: TGTGCCAGCAGTCCGACCGACAGGGGGCTCGGCTACACCTTC. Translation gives CASSPTDRGLGYTF.

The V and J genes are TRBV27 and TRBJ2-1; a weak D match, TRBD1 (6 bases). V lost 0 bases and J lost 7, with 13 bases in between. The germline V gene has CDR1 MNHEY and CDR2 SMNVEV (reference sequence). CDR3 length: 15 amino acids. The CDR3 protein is CASSLSFGTPNEQFF. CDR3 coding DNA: TGTGCCAGCAGTTTATCCTTTGGGACACCAAATGAGCAGTTCTTC.

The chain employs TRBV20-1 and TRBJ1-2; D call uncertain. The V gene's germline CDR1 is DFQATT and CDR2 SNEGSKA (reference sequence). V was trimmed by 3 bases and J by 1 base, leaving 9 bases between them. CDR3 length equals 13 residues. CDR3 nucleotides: TGCAGTGCTAGTTCCCCAGATAACTATGGCTACACCTTC. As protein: CSASSPDNYGYTF.

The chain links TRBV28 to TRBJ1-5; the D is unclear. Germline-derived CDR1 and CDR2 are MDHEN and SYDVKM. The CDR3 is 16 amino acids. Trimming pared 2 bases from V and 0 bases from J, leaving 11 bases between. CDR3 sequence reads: CASSLDAGYSNQPQHF. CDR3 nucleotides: TGTGCCAGCAGTTTAGATGCGGGATATAGCAATCAGCCCCAGCATTTT.

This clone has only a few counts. The chain's CDR3 is CSVEGASGSSPETQYF. In DNA form, the CDR3 reads TGCAGCGTTGAAGGGGCTAGCGGGAGCTCCCCCGAGACCCAGTACTTC. The chain recombines TRBV29-1 with TRBJ2-5, with 10 bases identical to TRBD2. Losses at the gene ends were 1 base for V and 5 bases for J; bases not matched to a gene: 10. The germline V gene has CDR1 SQVTM and CDR2 ANQGSEA. The CDR3 is made up of 16 amino acids.

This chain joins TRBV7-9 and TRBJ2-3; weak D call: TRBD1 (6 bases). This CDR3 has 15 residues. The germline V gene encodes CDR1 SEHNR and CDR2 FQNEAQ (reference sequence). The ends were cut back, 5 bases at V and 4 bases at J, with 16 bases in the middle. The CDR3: CASSTRGEGADTQYF. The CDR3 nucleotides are TGTGCCAGCAGCACCCGTGGAGAGGGGGCAGATACGCAGTATTTT.

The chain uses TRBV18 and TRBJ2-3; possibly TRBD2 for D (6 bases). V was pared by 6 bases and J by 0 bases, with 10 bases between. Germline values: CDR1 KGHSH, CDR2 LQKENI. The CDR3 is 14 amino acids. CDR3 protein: CASSPSGSTDTQYF. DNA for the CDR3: TGTGCCAGCTCCCCCAGCGGGAGCACAGATACGCAGTATTTT.

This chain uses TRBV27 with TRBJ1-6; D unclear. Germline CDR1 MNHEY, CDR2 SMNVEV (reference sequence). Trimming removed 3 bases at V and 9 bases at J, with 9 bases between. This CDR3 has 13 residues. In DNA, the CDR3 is TGTGCCAGCAGTTTTTCTAGAAGTTCACCCCTCCACTTT. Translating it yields CASSFSRSSPLHF.

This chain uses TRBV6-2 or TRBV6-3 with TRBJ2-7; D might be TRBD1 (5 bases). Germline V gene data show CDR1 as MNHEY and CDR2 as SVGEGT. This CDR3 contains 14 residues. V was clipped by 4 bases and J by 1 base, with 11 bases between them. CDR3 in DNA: TGTGCCAGCAGTTCGACAGAGATTTCCTACGAGCAGTACTTC. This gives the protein CASSSTEISYEQYF.

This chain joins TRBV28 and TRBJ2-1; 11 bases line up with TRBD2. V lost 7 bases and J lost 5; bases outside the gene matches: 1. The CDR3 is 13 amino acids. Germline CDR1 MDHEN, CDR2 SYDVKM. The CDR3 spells CASMTSGDNEQFF. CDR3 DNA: TGTGCCAGCATGACTAGCGGGGACAATGAGCAGTTCTTC.

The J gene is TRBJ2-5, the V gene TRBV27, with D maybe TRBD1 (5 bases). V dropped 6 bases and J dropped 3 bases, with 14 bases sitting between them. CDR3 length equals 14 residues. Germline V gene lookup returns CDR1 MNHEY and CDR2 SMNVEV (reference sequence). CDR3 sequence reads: CASREFGREETQYF. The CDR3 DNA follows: TGTGCCAGCAGAGAATTTGGCAGGGAAGAGACCCAGTACTTC.

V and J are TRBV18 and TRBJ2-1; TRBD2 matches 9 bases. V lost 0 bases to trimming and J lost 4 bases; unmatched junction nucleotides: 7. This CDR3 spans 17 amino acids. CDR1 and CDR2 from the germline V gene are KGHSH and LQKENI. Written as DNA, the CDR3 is TGTGCCAGCTCACCACCGGGTAGCGGGAGAGCTTACAATGAGCAGTTCTTC. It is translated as CASSPPGSGRAYNEQFF. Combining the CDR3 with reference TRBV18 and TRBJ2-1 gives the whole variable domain NAGVMQNPRHLVRRRGQEARLRCSPMKGHSHVYWYRQLPEEGLKFMVYLQKENIIDESGMPKERFSAEFPKEGPSILRIQQVVRGDSAAYFCASSPPGSGRAYNEQFFGPGTRLTVL.

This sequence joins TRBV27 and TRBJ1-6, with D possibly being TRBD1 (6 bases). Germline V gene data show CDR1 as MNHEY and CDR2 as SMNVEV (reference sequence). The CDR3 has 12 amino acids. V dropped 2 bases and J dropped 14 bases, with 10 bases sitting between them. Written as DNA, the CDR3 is TGTGCCAGCAGTTTAACACAGGGATCCCTCCACTTT. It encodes CASSLTQGSLHF.

The chain's CDR3 is CASSLGGGAEAFF. The CDR3 DNA reads as TGTGCCAGCAGCTTAGGCGGTGGAGCTGAAGCTTTCTTT. The chain links TRBV11-3 to TRBJ1-1; D is uncertain. CDR1 is SGHNT and CDR2 is YENEEA in the germline V gene. With 1 base removed from V and 6 bases from J, the gap between germline ends came to 9 bases. This CDR3 has 13 amino acids.

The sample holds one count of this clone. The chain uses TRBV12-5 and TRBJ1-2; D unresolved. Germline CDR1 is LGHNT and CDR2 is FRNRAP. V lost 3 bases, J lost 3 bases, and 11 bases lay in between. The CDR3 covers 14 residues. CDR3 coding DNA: TGTGCTAGTGGTTTAACCGGGGTAGACTATGGCTACACCTTC. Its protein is CASGLTGVDYGYTF.

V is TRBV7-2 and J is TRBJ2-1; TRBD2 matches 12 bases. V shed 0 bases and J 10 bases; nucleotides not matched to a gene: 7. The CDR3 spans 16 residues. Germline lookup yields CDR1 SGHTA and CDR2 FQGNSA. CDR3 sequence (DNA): TGTGCCAGCAGCTTAGCACTAGCGGGAGGTAAAGGGGAGCAGTTCTTC. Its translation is CASSLALAGGKGEQFF.

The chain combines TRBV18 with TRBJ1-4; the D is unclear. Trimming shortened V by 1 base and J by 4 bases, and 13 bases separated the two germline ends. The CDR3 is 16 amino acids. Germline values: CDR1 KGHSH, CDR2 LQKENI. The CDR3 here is CASSPRLVSGNEKLFF. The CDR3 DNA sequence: TGTGCCAGCTCACCACGGTTAGTTAGCGGTAATGAAAAACTGTTTTTT.

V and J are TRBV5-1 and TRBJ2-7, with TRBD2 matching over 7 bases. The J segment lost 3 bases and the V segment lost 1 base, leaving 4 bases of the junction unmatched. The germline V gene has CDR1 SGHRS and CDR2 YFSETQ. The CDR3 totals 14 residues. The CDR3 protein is CASSLNLAVYEQYF. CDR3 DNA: TGCGCCAGCAGCTTGAATCTAGCGGTCTACGAGCAGTACTTC. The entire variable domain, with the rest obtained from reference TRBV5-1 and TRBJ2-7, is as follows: KAGVTQTPRYLIKTRGQQVTLSCSPISGHRSVSWYQQTPGQGLQFLFEYFSETQRNKGNFPGRFSGRQFSNSRSEMNVSTLELGDSALYLCASSLNLAVYEQYFGPGTRLTVT.

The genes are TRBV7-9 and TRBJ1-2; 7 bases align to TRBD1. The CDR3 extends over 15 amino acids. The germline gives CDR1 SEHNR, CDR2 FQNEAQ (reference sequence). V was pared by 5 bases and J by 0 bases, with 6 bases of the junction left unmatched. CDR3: CASSPRTGPNYGYTF. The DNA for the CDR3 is TGTGCCAGCAGCCCTCGGACAGGCCCTAACTATGGCTACACCTTC.

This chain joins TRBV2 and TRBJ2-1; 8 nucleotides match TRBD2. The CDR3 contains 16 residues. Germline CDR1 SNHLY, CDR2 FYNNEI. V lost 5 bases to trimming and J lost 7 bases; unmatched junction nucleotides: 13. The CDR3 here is CASSKFLAGLENEQFF. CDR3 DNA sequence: TGTGCCAGCAGTAAGTTCCTAGCGGGTCTGGAGAATGAGCAGTTCTTC.

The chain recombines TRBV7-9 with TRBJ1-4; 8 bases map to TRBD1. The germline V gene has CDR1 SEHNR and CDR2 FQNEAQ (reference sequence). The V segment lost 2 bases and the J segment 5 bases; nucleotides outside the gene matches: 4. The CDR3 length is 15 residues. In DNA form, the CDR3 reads TGTGCCAGCAGCTTATGGACAGGGCAGAATGAAAAACTGTTTTTT. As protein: CASSLWTGQNEKLFF.